The 5 T cell receptor beta chains presented below share a single source sample, sequenced in a study of shared clonotypes between healthy human individuals (dated by TCRdb to the early 2020s). Library construction relied on the immunoSEQ multiplex PCR assay. The clones in this table, taken by TCRdb from immuneACCESS, are in-frame only. Not every clone is retained; where verified, under half of the shortfall comes from an unresolved V gene, and the cause of the rest is unknown. This sample gives over 2 million clones in total; around 93% of them show up just once. Around 0.38% of the sample goes to the ten largest clones. The sequenced material came from naive CD4+ T cells from PBMCs. Reading the label with the study, this specimen's cell subset or site is: CD45RA+ positively selected. All receptors derive from a man between 18 and 29 years old in good health. Some clones in this sample may be carry-over from other donors' samples.

CDR3 protein: CASSEVLGLFGTEAFF. CDR3 in DNA: TGTGCCAGCAGTGAAGTTCTTGGCCTGTTTGGAACTGAAGCTTTCTTT. V and J are TRBV25-1 and TRBJ1-1; D gene unclear. Trimming removed 2 bases at V and 5 bases at J, with 18 bases between. The CDR3 totals 16 residues. In germline, CDR1 is MGHDK, CDR2 SYGVNS.

In its sample, this clone was seen once. The chain uses TRBV5-1 and TRBJ2-1; TRBD2 matches 14 bases. The CDR3 length is 15 residues. Germline V gene sequence: CDR1 SGHRS, CDR2 YFSETQ. The trim removed 3 bases at V and 8 bases at J, leaving 4 bases unmatched. CDR3 DNA sequence: TGCGCCAGCAGCTATGGACTAGCGGGAGGCTATGAGCAGTTCTTC. It specifies CASSYGLAGGYEQFF.

For the CDR3, the DNA is TGTGCCAGTAGTATAGGGGCCGGGACAGGGACCACTGGGGCCAACGTCCTGACTTTC. This translates into CASSIGAGTGTTGANVLTF. V is TRBV19 and J is TRBJ2-6; 9 nucleotides match TRBD1. V was pared by 1 base and J by 2 bases, with 9 bases of the junction left unmatched. Germline V CDR1 and CDR2: LNHDA, SQIVND (reference sequence). The CDR3 contains 19 residues.

This clone was counted a single time. Other DNA sequences in this sample translate to the same CDR3. The chain is built from TRBV29-1 and TRBJ2-1; no firm D call. V was trimmed by 4 bases and J by 8 bases, leaving 3 bases between them. This CDR3 region has 9 residues. Germline CDR1 is SQVTM and CDR2 is ANQGSEA. The CDR3, as DNA: TGCAGCGTTGGCGATGAGCAGTTCTTC. Protein: CSVGDEQFF.

The CDR3 is CASRGPAGTQYF. DNA for the CDR3: TGTGCCAGCAGGGGACCCGCGGGGACCCAGTACTTC. V usage is TRBV28 and J usage is TRBJ2-5, with D perhaps given as TRBD1 or TRBD2 (5 bases each). The CDR3 consists of 12 residues. The V and J ends lost 6 bases and 7 bases respectively, with 12 bases between them. Per germline, CDR1 MDHEN and CDR2 SYDVKM.